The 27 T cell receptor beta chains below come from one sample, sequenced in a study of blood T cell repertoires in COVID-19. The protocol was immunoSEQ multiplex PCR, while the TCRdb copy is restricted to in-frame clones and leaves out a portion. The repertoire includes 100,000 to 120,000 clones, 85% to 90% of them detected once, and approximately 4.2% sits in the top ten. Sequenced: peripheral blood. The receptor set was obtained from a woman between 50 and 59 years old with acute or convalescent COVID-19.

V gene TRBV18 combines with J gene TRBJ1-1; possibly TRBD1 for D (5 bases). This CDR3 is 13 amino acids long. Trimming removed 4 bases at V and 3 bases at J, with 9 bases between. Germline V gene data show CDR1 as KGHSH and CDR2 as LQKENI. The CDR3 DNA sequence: TGTGCCAGCTCACAGGGGTACGACACTGAAGCTTTCTTT. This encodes CASSQGYDTEAFF.

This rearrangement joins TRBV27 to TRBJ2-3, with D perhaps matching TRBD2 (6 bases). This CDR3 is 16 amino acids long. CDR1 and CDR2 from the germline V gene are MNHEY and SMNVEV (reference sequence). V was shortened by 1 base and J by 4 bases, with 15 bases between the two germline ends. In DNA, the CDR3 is TGTGCCAGCAGTTTATTAAATACGGGGGAGTCAGATACGCAGTATTTT. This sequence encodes CASSLLNTGESDTQYF.

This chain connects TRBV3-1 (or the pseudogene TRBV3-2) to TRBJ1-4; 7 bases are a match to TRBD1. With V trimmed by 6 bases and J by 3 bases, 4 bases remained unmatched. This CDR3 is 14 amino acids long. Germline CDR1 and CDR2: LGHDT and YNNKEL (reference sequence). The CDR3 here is CASSRTGANEKLFF. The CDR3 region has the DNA TGTGCCAGCAGTAGGACAGGAGCTAATGAAAAACTGTTTTTT.

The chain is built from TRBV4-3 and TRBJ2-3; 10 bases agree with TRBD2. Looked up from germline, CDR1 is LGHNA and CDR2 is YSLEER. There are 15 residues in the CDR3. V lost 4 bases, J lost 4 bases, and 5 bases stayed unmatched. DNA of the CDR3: TGCGCCAGCAGCCCCCAGCGGGAGGGATCAGATACGCAGTATTTT. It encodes CASSPQREGSDTQYF.

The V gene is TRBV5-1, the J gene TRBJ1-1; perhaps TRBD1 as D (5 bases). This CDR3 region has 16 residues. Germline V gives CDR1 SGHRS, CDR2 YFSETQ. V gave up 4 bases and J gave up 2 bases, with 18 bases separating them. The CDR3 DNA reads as TGCGCCAGCAGCCCCGGTCTGCCCGGGGGTAACACTGAAGCTTTCTTT. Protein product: CASSPGLPGGNTEAFF.

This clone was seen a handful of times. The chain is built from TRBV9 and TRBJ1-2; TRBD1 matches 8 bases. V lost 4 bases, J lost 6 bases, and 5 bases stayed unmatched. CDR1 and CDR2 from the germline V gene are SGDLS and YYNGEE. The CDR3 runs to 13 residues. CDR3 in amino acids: CASSTGQGDGYTF. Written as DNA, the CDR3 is TGTGCCAGCAGCACCGGACAGGGCGATGGCTACACCTTC.

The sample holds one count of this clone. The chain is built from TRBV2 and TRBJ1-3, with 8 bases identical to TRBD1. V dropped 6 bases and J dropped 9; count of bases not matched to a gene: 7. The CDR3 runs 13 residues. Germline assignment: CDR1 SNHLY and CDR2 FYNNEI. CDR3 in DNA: TGTGCCAGCAGCCTGCAGGGGGCTCCCACCATATATTTT. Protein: CASSLQGAPTIYF.

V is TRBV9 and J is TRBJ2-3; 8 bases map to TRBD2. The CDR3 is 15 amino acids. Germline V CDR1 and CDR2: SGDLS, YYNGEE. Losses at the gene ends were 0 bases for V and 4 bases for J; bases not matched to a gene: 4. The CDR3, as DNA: TGTGCCAGCAGCGTAGCGGGAGGGGGGGCAGATACGCAGTATTTT. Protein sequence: CASSVAGGGADTQYF.

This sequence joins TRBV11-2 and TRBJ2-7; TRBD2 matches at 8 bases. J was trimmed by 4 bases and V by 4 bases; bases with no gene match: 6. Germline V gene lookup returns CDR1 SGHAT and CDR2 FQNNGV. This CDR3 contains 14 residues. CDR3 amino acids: CASSWAGGPYEQYF. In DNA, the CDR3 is TGTGCCAGCAGCTGGGCGGGGGGTCCATACGAGCAGTACTTC.

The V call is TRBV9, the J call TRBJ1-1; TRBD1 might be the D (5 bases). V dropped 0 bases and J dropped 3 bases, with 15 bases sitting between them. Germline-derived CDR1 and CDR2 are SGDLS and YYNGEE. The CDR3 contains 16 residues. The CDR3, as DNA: TGTGCCAGCAGCGTAGGAGGTGGGGGGGTGGACACTGAAGCTTTCTTT. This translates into CASSVGGGGVDTEAFF.

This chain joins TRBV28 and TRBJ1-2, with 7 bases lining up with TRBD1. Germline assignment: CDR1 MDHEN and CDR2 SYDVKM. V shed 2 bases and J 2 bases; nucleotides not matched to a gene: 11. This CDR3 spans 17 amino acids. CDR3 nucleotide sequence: TGTGCCAGCAGTTTACCCTTTACAGGGGCGGCGAACTATGGCTACACCTTC. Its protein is CASSLPFTGAANYGYTF.

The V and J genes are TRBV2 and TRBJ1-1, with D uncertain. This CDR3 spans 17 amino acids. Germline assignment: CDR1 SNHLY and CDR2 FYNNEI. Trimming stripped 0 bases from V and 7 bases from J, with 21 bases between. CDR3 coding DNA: TGTGCCAGCAGTGAAGCGCTTTTGATCATAGAAACGATTGAAGCTTTCTTT. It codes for CASSEALLIIETIEAFF. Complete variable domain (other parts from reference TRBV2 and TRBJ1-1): EPEVTQTPSHQVTQMGQEVILRCVPISNHLYFYWYRQILGQKVEFLVSFYNNEISEKSEIFDDQFSVERPDGSNFTLKIRSTKLEDSAMYFCASSEALLIIETIEAFFGQGTRLTVV.

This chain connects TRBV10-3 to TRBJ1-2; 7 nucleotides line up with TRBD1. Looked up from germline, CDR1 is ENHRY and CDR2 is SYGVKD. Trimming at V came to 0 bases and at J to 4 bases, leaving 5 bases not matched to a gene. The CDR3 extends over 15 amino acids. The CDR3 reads CAISESRQGGYGYTF. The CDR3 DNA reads TGTGCCATCAGTGAGTCTAGGCAGGGGGGCTATGGCTACACCTTC.

CDR3 sequence: CASSLSSGGSWDEQFF. The CDR3 bases are TGTGCCAGCAGTCTATCTAGCGGGGGGTCTTGGGATGAGCAGTTCTTC. V gene TRBV28 combines with J gene TRBJ2-1, with TRBD2 matching over 11 bases. Germline CDR1 and CDR2: MDHEN and SYDVKM. The CDR3 extends over 16 amino acids. Losses at the gene ends were 5 bases for V and 8 bases for J; bases not matched to a gene: 11.

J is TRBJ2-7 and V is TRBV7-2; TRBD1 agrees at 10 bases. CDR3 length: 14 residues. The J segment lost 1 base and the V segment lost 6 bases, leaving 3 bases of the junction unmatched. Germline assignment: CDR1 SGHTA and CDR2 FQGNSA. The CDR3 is CASRRQGASYEQYF. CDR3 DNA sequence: TGTGCCAGCAGACGACAGGGGGCATCCTACGAGCAGTACTTC.

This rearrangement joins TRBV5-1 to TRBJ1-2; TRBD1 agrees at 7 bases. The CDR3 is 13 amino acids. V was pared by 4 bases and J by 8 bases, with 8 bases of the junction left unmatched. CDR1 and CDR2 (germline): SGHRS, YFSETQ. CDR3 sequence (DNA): TGCGCCAGCAGCCCTACGACAGGGCAAGGCTACACCTTC. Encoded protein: CASSPTTGQGYTF. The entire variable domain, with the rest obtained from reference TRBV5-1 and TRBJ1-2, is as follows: KAGVTQTPRYLIKTRGQQVTLSCSPISGHRSVSWYQQTPGQGLQFLFEYFSETQRNKGNFPGRFSGRQFSNSRSEMNVSTLELGDSALYLCASSPTTGQGYTFGSGTRLTVV.

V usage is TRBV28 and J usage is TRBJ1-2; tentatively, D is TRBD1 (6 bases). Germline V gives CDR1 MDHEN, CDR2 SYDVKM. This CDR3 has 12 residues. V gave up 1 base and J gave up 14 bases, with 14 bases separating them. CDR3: CASSLFLGGRTF. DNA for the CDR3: TGTGCCAGCAGTTTATTTCTCGGGGGGCGGACCTTC.

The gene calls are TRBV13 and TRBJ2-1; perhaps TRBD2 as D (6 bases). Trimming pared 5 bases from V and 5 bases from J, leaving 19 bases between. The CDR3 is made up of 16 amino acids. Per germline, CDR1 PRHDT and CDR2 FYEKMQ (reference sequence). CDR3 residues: CASSPGLPNPHNEQFF. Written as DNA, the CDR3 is TGTGCCAGCAGCCCGGGACTCCCCAACCCCCACAATGAGCAGTTCTTC.

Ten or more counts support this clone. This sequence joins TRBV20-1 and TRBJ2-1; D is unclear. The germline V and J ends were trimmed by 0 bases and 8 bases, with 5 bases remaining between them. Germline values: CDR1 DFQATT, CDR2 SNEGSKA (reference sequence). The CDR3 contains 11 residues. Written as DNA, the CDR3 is TGCAGTGCTAGAGATCCCGATGAGCAGTTCTTC. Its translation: CSARDPDEQFF.

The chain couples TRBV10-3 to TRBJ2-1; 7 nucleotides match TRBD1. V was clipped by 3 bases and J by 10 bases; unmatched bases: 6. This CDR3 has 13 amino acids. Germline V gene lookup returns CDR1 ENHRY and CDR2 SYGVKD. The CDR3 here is CAISDRQGQEQFF. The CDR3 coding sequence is TGTGCCATCAGTGACCGACAGGGTCAGGAGCAGTTCTTC.

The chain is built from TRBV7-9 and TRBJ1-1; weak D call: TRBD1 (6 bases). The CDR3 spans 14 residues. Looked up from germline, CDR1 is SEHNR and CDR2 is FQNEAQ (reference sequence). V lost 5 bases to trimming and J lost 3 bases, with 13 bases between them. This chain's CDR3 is CASSPDSYYTEAFF. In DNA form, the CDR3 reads TGTGCCAGCAGCCCGGACAGTTATTACACTGAAGCTTTCTTT. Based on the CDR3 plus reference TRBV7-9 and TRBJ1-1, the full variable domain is DTGVSQNPRHKITKRGQNVTFRCDPISEHNRLYWYRQTLGQGPEFLTYFQNEAQLEKSRLLSDRFSAERPKGSFSTLEIQRTEQGDSAMYLCASSPDSYYTEAFFGQGTRLTVV.

CDR3 loop: CASSESGTGGYEQYF. The CDR3 coding sequence is TGTGCCAGCAGTGAATCCGGGACAGGGGGATACGAGCAGTACTTC. The genes are TRBV27 and TRBJ2-7, with 11 bases identical to TRBD1. Germline CDR1 is MNHEY and CDR2 is SMNVEV (reference sequence). The trim removed 5 bases at V and 4 bases at J, leaving 7 bases unmatched. CDR3 length: 15 amino acids.

The CDR3: CASSYNTGELFF. CDR3 bases: TGTGCCAGCAGCTATAACACCGGGGAGCTGTTTTTT. This chain links TRBV3-1 (or the pseudogene TRBV3-2) with TRBJ2-2; D is undetermined. The CDR3 has 12 residues. Germline-derived CDR1 and CDR2 are LGHDT and YNNKEL (reference sequence). V was clipped by 5 bases and J by 2 bases, with 3 bases between them.

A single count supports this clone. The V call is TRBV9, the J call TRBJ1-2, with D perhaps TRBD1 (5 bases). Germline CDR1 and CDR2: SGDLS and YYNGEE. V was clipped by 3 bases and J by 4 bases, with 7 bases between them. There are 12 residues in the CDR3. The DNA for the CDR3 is TGTGCCAGCAGCGACAGGTCCTATGGCTACACCTTC. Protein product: CASSDRSYGYTF.

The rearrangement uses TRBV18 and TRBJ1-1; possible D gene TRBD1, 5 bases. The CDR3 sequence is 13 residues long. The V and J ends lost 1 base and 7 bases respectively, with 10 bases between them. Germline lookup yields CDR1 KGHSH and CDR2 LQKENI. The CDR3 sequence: CASSPRGEGEAFF. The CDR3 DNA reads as TGTGCCAGCTCACCACGGGGGGAGGGTGAAGCTTTCTTT.

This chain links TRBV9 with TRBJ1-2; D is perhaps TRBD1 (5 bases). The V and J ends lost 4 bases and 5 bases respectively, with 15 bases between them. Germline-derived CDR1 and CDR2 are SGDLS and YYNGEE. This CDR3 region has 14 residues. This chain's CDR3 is CASSSDAGGYGYTF. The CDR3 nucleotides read TGTGCCAGCAGCTCAGACGCGGGGGGATATGGCTACACCTTC.

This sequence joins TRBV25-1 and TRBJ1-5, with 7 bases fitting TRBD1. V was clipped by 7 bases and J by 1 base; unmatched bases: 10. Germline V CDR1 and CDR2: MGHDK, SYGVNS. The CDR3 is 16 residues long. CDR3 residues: CASKRGPGQSNQPQHF. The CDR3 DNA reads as TGTGCCAGCAAAAGAGGTCCGGGACAGAGCAATCAGCCCCAGCATTTT.